This T cell receptor beta chain was sequenced during a study of shared clonotypes between healthy human individuals. The table lists this clone with a few counts. Assay used: immunoSEQ multiplex PCR; TCRdb lists only in-frame clones, some missing. This sample yields over 2 million clones, of which around 92% are seen a single time; 0.37% belongs to the top ten. Trimming took off 5 bases at V and 4 bases at J, with 8 bases between the two ends. Per the germline V gene, CDR1 is MNHNY and CDR2 is SVGAGI (reference sequence). The CDR3 sequence is 12 residues long. The receptor's source is a man in his late teens or twenties in good health. Some clones in this sample may be carry-over from other donors' samples. This rearrangement joins TRBV6-6 to TRBJ1-1; no definite D call. The sequencing sample was made of naive CD4+ T cells from PBMCs. The subset here: CD45RA+ positively selected. For the CDR3, the DNA is TGTGCCAGCAGTACGCAGTTCACTGAAGCTTTCTTT. It translates to CASSTQFTEAFF.